Listed here is a single T cell receptor beta chain. This clonotype came up many times. What this receptor recognizes is not known. The sample holds no much larger clone one base away, and base qualities are not on file. Profiling of TCR beta VDJ combinations and CDR3 sequences used genomic DNA as the template. An Illumina HiSeq 2000 was used for TCR repertoire sequencing. As for how the authors treated the data: Repertoire assessment relied on Simpson's diversity index, CDR3 size and DJ length profiles, and TRBV/TRBJ rearrangement plots. The most abundant DNA sequence in the deep sequencing data was defined as the immunodominant clone. CDR3 amino acid sequences were screened for sharing across subjects and were compared with published repertoires and the VDJdb database. TCRdb reprocessing: public reads trimmed at Q25 with fastp, clones called with MiXCR, in-frame beta chains kept. For every CDR3 protein sequence, its rows merge into one entry that carries the most common genes and DNA. TCRdb's processing, not the authors' own work, is the source of the V and J calls. The sample table holds about 290,000 distinct CDR3 sequences, of which roughly 53% were seen once. In total, the top ten clones hold around 1.3% of the sample.

V lost 5 bases and J lost 4 bases; the stretch between them is 11 bases long. According to the germline V gene, CDR1 reads SGHVS and CDR2 reads FQNEAQ. Counted from cysteine to phenylalanine, this CDR3 has 13 amino acids. Only the CDR3 region is kept as DNA, spanning 39 bases read in frame from base 1. Flow cytometry had shown CD8+CD57+ cell expansion in the patients selected for sequencing. Every patient had a diagnosis of severe acquired aplastic anemia based on International Study of Aplastic Anemia and Agranulocytosis and Camitta criteria. No patient had received any therapy when blood was sampled. In the study, sorted CD4+ and CD8+ blood T cells from patients with severe aplastic anemia and from healthy subjects underwent deep sequencing of TCR repertoires. In the USA, patient enrollment took place under clinicaltrials.gov protocols 00001620, 01623167, 00001397, 00071045, 00081523 and 00961064. Ficoll-Paque density gradient centrifugation was used to isolate peripheral blood mononuclear cells. CD4+ and CD8+ T cells were sorted by FACS or magnetic beads before DNA extraction.

This record comes from a study of CD8+CD57+ T cells in acquired aplastic anemia (dated 2018 in TCRdb). General notes on the study: Extracted DNA from sorted CD4+ and CD8+ cells averaged around 3.3 ug, ranging from roughly 0.19 to 27.4 ug. CD8+CD57+ expansion was defined as frequency above the mean frequency observed in healthy subjects. Points the paper makes about the study in general: Some 31 CD8+ CDR3 sequences were shared between patients and controls but appeared highly expressed in patients and within their immunodominant clones. CD8+ Simpson's diversity did not differ significantly between patients and healthy controls (P=0.060).

The rearrangement combines TRBV7-8 with TRBJ1-2; TRBD1 is a weak D gene call, 6 bases matching. The source material was sorted CD4+, CD8+, or CD8+CD57+ T cells (not recorded which) from PBMCs. The TCR was taken from a human donor with aplastic anemia. The nucleotide sequence is given as TGTGCCAGCAGCGCGCAGGGGTTCTATGGCTACACCTTC. The resulting protein is CASSAQGFYGYTF.